Below are 3 T cell receptor beta chains sequenced from a single sample in a study of T cells in Graves' hyperthyroidism and ophthalmopathy. RNA transcripts yielded amplified TCR beta CDR3 regions. The TCR CDR3 was amplified in a first-round RT-PCR using the HTBI primer set. TCRdb fed the multiplex PCR reads into MiXCR, producing one record per CDR3 protein. This table holds about 350,000 distinct CDR3 sequences, around 14% found once. Input material: blood. The receptors shown here come from a woman aged 25 to 39 with Graves' hyperthyroidism.

V is TRBV6-1 and J is TRBJ2-5, with TRBD2 identical over 8 bases. The V gene's germline CDR1 is MNHNS and CDR2 SASEGT. V shed 7 bases, J shed 1 base, and the junction held 11 bases outside the gene matches. This CDR3 spans 16 amino acids. CDR3: CASTTRTGGAQETQYF. As DNA, the CDR3 is TGTGCCAGCACCACAAGAACGGGGGGGGCCCAAGAGACCCAGTACTTC.

This clonotype was counted at least ten times. V and J are TRBV28 and TRBJ2-3, with no clear D. The CDR3 consists of 12 residues. Germline CDR1 reads MDHEN; CDR2 reads SYDVKM. V shed 3 bases and J shed 5 bases, with 6 bases lying between them. CDR3 sequence (DNA): TGTGCCAGCAGTTTGGTCCGAGATACGCAGTATTTT. Encoded protein: CASSLVRDTQYF.

The rearrangement joins TRBV10-1 to TRBJ2-3; TRBD1 agrees at 10 bases. The CDR3 length is 15 residues. V lost 6 bases, J lost 4 bases, and 7 bases stayed unmatched. CDR1 is WNHNN and CDR2 is SYGVQD in the germline V gene (reference sequence). Here the CDR3 DNA reads TGCGCCAGCAGCTCTGGGACAGGGGTCGCAGATACGCAGTATTTT. Its protein is CASSSGTGVADTQYF.